This entry lists 31 T cell receptor beta chains sequenced from one sample in a study of cytomegalovirus exposure and HLA in healthy donors. Use of 60 Vbeta and 13 Jbeta primers characterized the PCR. Sequenced by immunoSEQ multiplex PCR; TCRdb stores in-frame clones only, minus some. The sample contains about 140,000 clones, approximately 10% of which appear only once. The material sequenced was PBMCs. All receptors derive from a woman aged 35 to 49 in good health and CMV-seropositive.

This clone has just a few counts. The chain combines TRBV5-1 with TRBJ1-2; maybe TRBD1 (5 bases). Germline CDR1 is SGHRS and CDR2 is YFSETQ. V dropped 4 bases and J dropped 7 bases, with 14 bases sitting between them. The CDR3 extends over 13 amino acids. DNA of the CDR3: TGCGCCAGCAGCCCCATCCTAGGGGCTGGCTACACCTTC. Encoded protein: CASSPILGAGYTF.

This clone was recorded a few times. The chain has TRBV5-1 and TRBJ2-3, with 11 bases identical to TRBD1. CDR1 SGHRS and CDR2 YFSETQ come from the germline V gene. The V and J ends lost 0 bases and 4 bases, in that order; junction bases with no gene match: 4. This CDR3 is 16 amino acids long. In DNA form, the CDR3 reads TGCGCCAGCAGCTTGGGGGGGACAGGGGGTTCAGATACGCAGTATTTT. The encoded protein is CASSLGGTGGSDTQYF. The variable domain in full, with the rest retrieved from reference TRBV5-1 and TRBJ2-3, is KAGVTQTPRYLIKTRGQQVTLSCSPISGHRSVSWYQQTPGQGLQFLFEYFSETQRNKGNFPGRFSGRQFSNSRSEMNVSTLELGDSALYLCASSLGGTGGSDTQYFGPGTRLTVL.

Only a few counts were recorded for this clone. The chain is built from TRBV6-5 and TRBJ1-2; 7 bases agree with TRBD1. The J segment lost 8 bases and the V segment lost 6 bases, leaving 15 bases of the junction unmatched. Germline-derived CDR1 and CDR2 are MNHEY and SVGAGI. The CDR3 contains 15 residues. CDR3 amino acids: CASRYNTGDSYGYTF. CDR3 bases: TGTGCCAGCAGATACAATACAGGGGATTCTTACGGCTACACCTTC.

The chain uses TRBV7-9 and TRBJ2-2; TRBD1 matches at 7 bases. Trimming cost V 1 base and J 6 bases; bases outside gene matches: 11. CDR3 size: 17 residues. CDR1 and CDR2 (germline): SEHNR, FQNEAQ (reference sequence). CDR3 nucleotides: TGTGCCAGCAGCTTAGATTGGGCGACAGGGTACGCCGGGGAGCTGTTTTTT. Translating it yields CASSLDWATGYAGELFF.

This sequence joins TRBV7-9 and TRBJ1-1; D is unresolved. Trimming removed 5 bases at V and 3 bases at J, with 10 bases between. Germline V gene sequence: CDR1 SEHNR, CDR2 FQNEAQ (reference sequence). The CDR3 is made up of 13 amino acids. The CDR3 region has the DNA TGTGCCAGCAGCATGCAAGAGCACACTGAAGCTTTCTTT. This codes for CASSMQEHTEAFF.

The gene calls are TRBV5-1 and TRBJ2-5; weak D call: TRBD2 (6 bases). CDR1 is SGHRS and CDR2 is YFSETQ in the germline V gene. Trimming took off 1 base at V and 7 bases at J, with 17 bases between the two ends. The CDR3 runs to 15 residues. DNA of the CDR3: TGCGCCAGCAGCTTGAGCGGCGGGGCCCGAGGGACCCAGTACTTC. Translating it yields CASSLSGGARGTQYF.

This clone occurred once. The CDR3 sequence is CASSVGSTPLYEQYF. CDR3 coding DNA: TGTGCCAGCAGCGTAGGTTCTACGCCACTCTACGAGCAGTACTTC. The rearrangement links TRBV9 to TRBJ2-7; D remains ambiguous. Germline-derived CDR1 and CDR2 are SGDLS and YYNGEE. The CDR3 totals 15 residues. V was clipped by 0 bases and J by 3 bases, with 13 bases between them. Supplemented by reference TRBV9 and TRBJ2-7, the full variable domain reads DSGVTQTPKHLITATGQRVTLRCSPRSGDLSVYWYQQSLDQGLQFLIQYYNGEERAKGNILERFSAQQFPDLHSELNLSSLELGDSALYFCASSVGSTPLYEQYFGPGTRLTVT.

V gene TRBV6-1 combines with J gene TRBJ2-1, with TRBD1 matching 7 bases. The germline V gene has CDR1 MNHNS and CDR2 SASEGT. The CDR3 loop spans 13 amino acids. The junction had 6 bases not matched to a gene; V was cut back by 4 bases and J by 9 bases. CDR3 sequence reads: CASSAEGGGEQFF. In DNA, the CDR3 is TGTGCCAGCAGTGCAGAAGGGGGCGGTGAGCAGTTCTTC.

This clone showed up just a few times. The J gene is TRBJ2-1, the V gene TRBV5-1; TRBD2 agrees at 12 bases. The germline gives CDR1 SGHRS, CDR2 YFSETQ. The CDR3 spans 20 residues. Trimming removed 1 base from V and 3 bases from J; junction bases left unmatched: 14. CDR3 DNA: TGCGCCAGCAGCTTGACCACTAGCGGGGGGCTCCGACAAAACTACAATGAGCAGTTCTTC. This sequence encodes CASSLTTSGGLRQNYNEQFF.

The chain has TRBV2 and TRBJ2-2, with a possible D match to TRBD1 (6 bases). Deletions cut 2 bases from V and 8 bases from J, with 6 bases between. This CDR3 contains 12 residues. In germline, CDR1 is SNHLY, CDR2 FYNNEI. CDR3 loop: CASSERGGELFF. In DNA, the CDR3 is TGTGCCAGCAGTGAAAGGGGGGGGGAGCTGTTTTTT.

This sequence joins TRBV5-5 and TRBJ2-2; 11 bases agree with TRBD1. The CDR3 has 15 amino acids. Germline V CDR1 and CDR2: SGHKS, YYEKEE (reference sequence). The junction had 3 bases not matched to a gene; V was cut back by 4 bases and J by 4 bases. CDR3 bases: TGTGCCAGCAGCCAAGGGACAGGGGGCACCGGGGAGCTGTTTTTT. It specifies CASSQGTGGTGELFF.

In its sample, this clone was seen a few times. CDR3 DNA: TGTGCCAGCAGCTCCCAACTAGCGTGGGAGACCCAGTACTTC. Translation: CASSSQLAWETQYF. The V gene is TRBV13, the J gene TRBJ2-5; TRBD2 aligns across 7 bases. After removal of 4 bases from V and 5 bases from J, the junction contained 7 bases not matched to a gene. The CDR3 loop spans 14 amino acids. Germline V gene data show CDR1 as PRHDT and CDR2 as FYEKMQ (reference sequence).

This clone has more than one count but fewer than ten. This sequence joins TRBV5-6 and TRBJ1-2, with 7 bases that match TRBD1. The junction had 4 bases not matched to a gene; V was cut back by 0 bases and J by 8 bases. The CDR3 covers 13 residues. Per germline, CDR1 SGHDT and CDR2 YYEEEE. CDR3 sequence reads: CASSLEGARGYTF. The CDR3 coding sequence is TGTGCCAGCAGCTTGGAGGGGGCACGAGGCTACACCTTC.

In its sample, this clone was seen a few times. The chain couples TRBV25-1 to TRBJ1-3, with a possible D match to TRBD1 (6 bases). V was clipped by 3 bases and J by 1 base, with 10 bases between them. This CDR3 contains 15 residues. The germline V gene encodes CDR1 MGHDK and CDR2 SYGVNS. The CDR3 nucleotides read TGTGCCAGCAGTGATCCCGGGACATCTGGAAACACCATATATTTT. Protein sequence: CASSDPGTSGNTIYF.

V is TRBV5-4 and J is TRBJ2-2, with a weak D call TRBD2 (5 bases). The CDR3 spans 12 residues. Germline V gene data show CDR1 as SGHNT and CDR2 as YYREEE (reference sequence). V lost 5 bases, J lost 6 bases, and 8 bases lay in between. CDR3 sequence reads: CASSQLAGELFF. The CDR3 DNA is TGTGCCAGCAGTCAACTAGCCGGGGAGCTGTTTTTT. The full variable domain, with the rest looked up from reference TRBV5-4 and TRBJ2-2, is ETGVTQSPTHLIKTRGQQVTLRCSSQSGHNTVSWYQQALGQGPQFIFQYYREEENGRGNFPPRFSGLQFPNYSSELNVNALELDDSALYLCASSQLAGELFFGEGSRLTVL.

This clone was counted between two and nine times. V is TRBV2 and J is TRBJ2-3; perhaps TRBD1 as D (5 bases). This CDR3 comprises 15 residues. Germline V gene data show CDR1 as SNHLY and CDR2 as FYNNEI. With 5 bases removed from V and 0 bases from J, the gap between germline ends came to 12 bases. The CDR3 sequence: CASSPMTASTDTQYF. In DNA, the CDR3 is TGTGCCAGCAGTCCTATGACAGCTAGCACAGATACGCAGTATTTT.

The chain carries TRBV6-5 and TRBJ1-1; D remains ambiguous. Trimming stripped 6 bases from V and 2 bases from J, with 7 bases between. Germline V gene data show CDR1 as MNHEY and CDR2 as SVGAGI. The CDR3 totals 12 residues. The CDR3 reads CASRAANTEAFF. As DNA, the CDR3 is TGTGCCAGCAGGGCTGCTAACACTGAAGCTTTCTTT.

The CDR3 DNA reads TGTGCCAGCAGTCGACCCGTCTCGGGGAAGGAGTATGGCTACACCTTC. It encodes CASSRPVSGKEYGYTF. V is TRBV7-9 and J is TRBJ1-2; the D is unclear. Germline CDR1 is SEHNR and CDR2 is FQNEAQ (reference sequence). The CDR3 is 16 amino acids. With 6 bases removed from V and 5 bases from J, the gap between germline ends came to 22 bases. Using reference TRBV7-9 and TRBJ1-2 for the parts outside the CDR3, the full variable domain is DTGVSQNPRHKITKRGQNVTFRCDPISEHNRLYWYRQTLGQGPEFLTYFQNEAQLEKSRLLSDRFSAERPKGSFSTLEIQRTEQGDSAMYLCASSRPVSGKEYGYTFGSGTRLTVV.

This clone was found a few times. V is TRBV25-1 and J is TRBJ1-1; no definite D call. This CDR3 is 13 amino acids long. Germline V gene sequence: CDR1 MGHDK, CDR2 SYGVNS. Between the trimmed V and J ends, which lost 0 bases and 7 bases, there was a span of 9 bases. The CDR3, as DNA: TGTGCCAGCAGTGAATATGGAGGGCGTGAAGCTTTCTTT. The encoded protein is CASSEYGGREAFF.

CDR3 coding DNA: TGTGCCAGCAGCCCAGAACGGGGCACTGAAGCTTTCTTT. Translating gives CASSPERGTEAFF. The chain links TRBV7-8 to TRBJ1-1; D uncertain. V was trimmed by 5 bases and J by 4 bases, leaving 11 bases between them. Germline assignment: CDR1 SGHVS and CDR2 FQNEAQ. The CDR3 covers 13 residues.

This chain links TRBV7-9 with TRBJ1-2; TRBD1 might be the D (5 bases). This CDR3 comprises 16 residues. V gave up 4 bases and J gave up 4 bases, with 19 bases separating them. Germline assignment: CDR1 SEHNR and CDR2 FQNEAQ (reference sequence). The CDR3 loop is CASSSLARVGFYGYTF. The DNA for the CDR3 is TGTGCCAGCAGCTCGTTGGCCAGGGTGGGATTCTATGGCTACACCTTC.

The sample holds a few counts of this clone. The chain carries TRBV5-6 and TRBJ2-7, with 10 bases fitting TRBD1. Germline V gene sequence: CDR1 SGHDT, CDR2 YYEEEE. This CDR3 region has 17 residues. With 4 bases clipped from V and 3 bases from J, the junction kept 13 bases outside the gene matches. CDR3 bases: TGTGCCAGCAGCAGACCGAGGGACAGGGGATTTAGCTACGAGCAGTACTTC. As protein: CASSRPRDRGFSYEQYF. Filled out from reference TRBV5-6 and TRBJ2-7, the complete variable domain reads DAGVTQSPTHLIKTRGQQVTLRCSPKSGHDTVSWYQQALGQGPQFIFQYYEEEERQRGNFPDRFSGHQFPNYSSELNVNALLLGDSALYLCASSRPRDRGFSYEQYFGPGTRLTVT.

This clone was seen a few times. The sample has other DNA sequences that encode this CDR3 too. The chain has TRBV19 and TRBJ1-2; TRBD1 matches at 10 bases. J lost 8 bases, V lost 5 bases, and 5 bases had no gene match. CDR1 and CDR2 (germline): LNHDA, SQIVND (reference sequence). This CDR3 is built from 13 residues. The CDR3 coding sequence is TGTGCCAGTAGTCCGGGACAGGGGTACGGCTACACCTTC. Its translation is CASSPGQGYGYTF.

CDR3: CASSEWQGTYEQYF. CDR3 coding DNA: TGTGCCAGCAGTGAATGGCAGGGTACCTACGAGCAGTACTTC. V gene TRBV2 combines with J gene TRBJ2-7; a possible D gene is TRBD1 (5 bases). CDR3 size: 14 residues. Germline-derived CDR1 and CDR2 are SNHLY and FYNNEI. V lost 2 bases to trimming and J lost 2 bases, with 10 bases between them.

V usage is TRBV7-6 and J usage is TRBJ1-4; D is possibly TRBD1 (6 bases). Germline values: CDR1 SGHVS, CDR2 FNYEAQ. The CDR3 spans 18 residues. Trimming shortened V by 8 bases and J by 0 bases, and 22 bases separated the two germline ends. CDR3 in amino acids: CASERPDRPIATNEKLFF. CDR3 DNA sequence: TGTGCCAGCGAACGCCCGGACAGACCAATAGCAACTAATGAAAAACTGTTTTTT.

Worth noting for this clone: Other DNA sequences in the sample encode the same CDR3. The chain recombines TRBV12-5 with TRBJ2-1; 12 bases align to TRBD1. Trimming took 9 bases from V and 12 from J; bases not matched to a gene: 15. This CDR3 is built from 15 residues. Germline V gene sequence: CDR1 LGHNT, CDR2 FRNRAP. As DNA, the CDR3 is TGTGCTAGCGGTCCATCCGGGACAGGGGGCGCGGGGCAGTTCTTC. Protein sequence: CASGPSGTGGAGQFF.

This clone has only a few counts. The V call is TRBV19, the J call TRBJ2-7, with D perhaps matching TRBD2 (6 bases). Trimming took 5 bases from V and 3 from J, leaving 14 bases between them. From germline, CDR1 is LNHDA and CDR2 SQIVND (reference sequence). This CDR3 comprises 14 residues. CDR3 bases: TGTGCCAGTAGTCGAACCGGGAGCTTCTACGAGCAGTACTTC. This gives the protein CASSRTGSFYEQYF.

This clone was counted a few times. The gene calls are TRBV6-5 and TRBJ1-6, with TRBD1 matching 9 bases. Germline V CDR1 and CDR2: MNHEY, SVGAGI. Trimming removed 0 bases from V and 10 bases from J; junction bases left unmatched: 4. The CDR3 is 15 amino acids. CDR3 sequence reads: CASSYSGQGGSPLHF. DNA of the CDR3: TGTGCCAGCAGTTACTCGGGACAGGGAGGATCACCCCTCCACTTT.

This clone was detected only a few times. The J gene is TRBJ2-3, the V gene TRBV5-4; D is possibly TRBD2 (5 bases). Germline CDR1 is SGHNT and CDR2 is YYREEE (reference sequence). V lost 1 base, J lost 0 bases, and 9 bases lay in between. The CDR3 covers 15 residues. The CDR3 coding sequence is TGTGCCAGCAGCTTGTCGGACTCTAGCACAGATACGCAGTATTTT. Translation gives CASSLSDSSTDTQYF.

In regard to this clone: Possible read error: a much larger clone is one base away. V usage is TRBV29-1 and J usage is TRBJ1-1; possibly TRBD1 for D (6 bases). The CDR3 extends over 14 amino acids. Germline V gives CDR1 SQVTM, CDR2 ANQGSEA. Trimming removed 7 bases at V and 5 bases at J, with 20 bases between. CDR3 bases: TGCAGCGCCTTGGACAGCCTAAAGAAAACTGAAGCTTTCTTT. Amino acids: CSALDSLKKTEAFF.

This chain connects TRBV27 to TRBJ2-7; tentatively, D is TRBD2 (5 bases). The CDR3 is 15 amino acids. Germline values: CDR1 MNHEY, CDR2 SMNVEV (reference sequence). Between the trimmed V and J ends, which lost 2 bases and 2 bases, there was a span of 13 bases. CDR3: CASSLEGPPTYEQYF. The CDR3 bases are TGTGCCAGCAGTTTAGAGGGCCCGCCTACCTACGAGCAGTACTTC.